Below are 8 T cell receptor beta chains sequenced from a single sample in a study of early T cells in non-severe SARS-CoV-2 infection. Using its own MiXCR run on the 5' RACE reads, TCRdb lists one record per CDR3 protein. The data contain approximately 30,000 distinct CDR3 sequences, about 4.7% of them singletons. Sequencing was carried out using whole blood. All receptors derive from an adult who was a healthcare worker with PCR-confirmed SARS-CoV-2 infection or an uninfected control (not recorded which).

This clonotype was counted ten times or more. The genes are TRBV2 and TRBJ1-4; D is unclear. The CDR3 has 12 residues. The germline V gene has CDR1 SNHLY and CDR2 FYNNEI. V lost 6 bases to trimming and J lost 8 bases, with 10 bases between them. CDR3 loop: CASSGLDEKLFF. In nucleotides, the CDR3 is TGTGCCAGCAGCGGGTTGGACGAAAAACTGTTTTTT.

This sequence joins TRBV7-2 and TRBJ1-5, with D possibly being TRBD1 (5 bases). This CDR3 spans 16 amino acids. The germline CDR1 and CDR2 sequences are SGHTA and FQGNSA. Trimming pared 0 bases from V and 0 bases from J, leaving 9 bases between. CDR3 in DNA: TGTGCCAGCAGCTTAGCGGGGACCGCTAGCAATCAGCCCCAGCATTTT. Its protein is CASSLAGTASNQPQHF.

This clonotype was seen repeatedly, ten times or more. J is TRBJ2-7 and V is TRBV12-3 or TRBV12-4; D tentatively reads TRBD1 or TRBD2 (7 bases each). The CDR3 has 14 residues. The V gene lost 5 bases and the J gene lost 6 bases, with 17 bases spanning the gap. The CDR3 nucleotides read TGTGCCAGCAGTCCCGCAGGGGGGGGGTTCGAGCAGTACTTC. Its protein is CASSPAGGGFEQYF.

The sample holds many counts of this clonotype. V and J are TRBV7-8 and TRBJ2-7, with D perhaps TRBD1 (6 bases). The V end was cut by 5 bases, the J end by 3 bases, with 11 bases between. The germline gives CDR1 SGHVS, CDR2 FQNEAQ. The CDR3 has 13 amino acids. The CDR3 region has the DNA TGTGCCAGCAGCCCGTCGACAGGCTACGAGCAGTACTTC. Translation: CASSPSTGYEQYF. The full variable domain, in which reference TRBV7-8 and TRBJ2-7 provide the parts outside the CDR3, is GAGVSQSPRYKVAKRGQDVALRCDPISGHVSLFWYQQALGQGPEFLTYFQNEAQLDKSGLPSDRFFAERPEGSVSTLKIQRTQQEDSAVYLCASSPSTGYEQYFGPGTRLTVT.

Ten or more counts support this clonotype. The V and J genes are TRBV30 and TRBJ1-6; D possibly corresponds to TRBD1 (6 bases). Trimming removed 0 bases from V and 8 bases from J, with 8 bases in between. CDR3 length: 13 residues. Looked up from germline, CDR1 is GTSNPN and CDR2 is SVGIG (reference sequence). The CDR3 loop reads CAWSVAGDSPLHF. The CDR3 coding sequence is TGTGCCTGGAGTGTAGCAGGGGATTCACCCCTCCACTTT. The whole variable domain, filled in from reference TRBV30 and TRBJ1-6, reads SQTIHQWPATLVQPVGSPLSLECTVEGTSNPNLYWYRQAAGRGLQLLFYSVGIGQISSEVPQNLSASRPQDRQFILSSKKLLLSDSGFYLCAWSVAGDSPLHFGNGTRLTVT.

This clonotype was seen ten or more times. The V gene is TRBV7-2, the J gene TRBJ2-1; D not resolved. Germline lookup yields CDR1 SGHTA and CDR2 FQGNSA. V dropped 5 bases and J dropped 7 bases, with 12 bases sitting between them. The CDR3 is 13 amino acids. CDR3 sequence (DNA): TGTGCCAGCAGCCCCCAGGCCGCGAATGAGCAGTTCTTC. This gives the protein CASSPQAANEQFF.

Worth noting for this clonotype: A read error is possible here, since a much larger clone lies one base away. The J gene is TRBJ2-3, the V gene TRBV7-6; 10 nucleotides match TRBD2. The CDR3 covers 16 residues. Germline-derived CDR1 and CDR2 are SGHVS and FNYEAQ. CDR3: CGSSSRAGGSTDTQYF. CDR3 nucleotides: TGTGGCAGCAGCTCCCGAGCGGGGGGGAGCACAGATACGCAGTATTTT.

This clonotype was recorded many times. J is TRBJ1-1 and V is TRBV28; TRBD1 might be the D (5 bases). V dropped 3 bases and J dropped 4 bases, with 9 bases sitting between them. CDR1 and CDR2 from the germline V gene are MDHEN and SYDVKM. This CDR3 has 13 amino acids. CDR3 in amino acids: CASSLAGSTEAFF. The CDR3 DNA reads TGTGCCAGCAGTTTGGCAGGGTCCACTGAAGCTTTCTTT.